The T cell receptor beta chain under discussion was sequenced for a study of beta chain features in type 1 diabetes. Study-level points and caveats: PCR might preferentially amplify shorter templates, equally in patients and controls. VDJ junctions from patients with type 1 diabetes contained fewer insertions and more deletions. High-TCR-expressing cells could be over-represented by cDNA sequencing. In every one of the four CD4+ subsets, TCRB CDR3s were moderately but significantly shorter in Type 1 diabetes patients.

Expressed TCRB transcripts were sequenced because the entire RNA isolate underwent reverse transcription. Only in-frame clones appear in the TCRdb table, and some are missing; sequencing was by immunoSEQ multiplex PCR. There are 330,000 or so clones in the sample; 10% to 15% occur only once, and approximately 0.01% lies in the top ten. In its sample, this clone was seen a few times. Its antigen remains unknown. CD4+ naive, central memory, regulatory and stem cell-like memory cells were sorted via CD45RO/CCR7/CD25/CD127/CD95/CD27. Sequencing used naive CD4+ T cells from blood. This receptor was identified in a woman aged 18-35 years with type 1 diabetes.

The CDR3 DNA is TGTGCCAGCAGCCCCTCTATGGGCGACTACAATGAGCAGTTCTTC. Translation gives CASSPSMGDYNEQFF. The chain carries TRBV14 and TRBJ2-1; no clear D gene. Trimming stripped 4 bases from V and 3 bases from J, with 13 bases between. The CDR3 runs 15 residues. CDR1 is SGHDN and CDR2 is FVKESK in the germline V gene.